This T cell receptor (beta chain) was recovered during a study of tumor-infiltrating lymphocytes in primary liver carcinoma. Germline values: CDR1 SQVTM, CDR2 ANQGSEA. The CDR3 has 16 residues. The V and J ends lost 3 bases and 3 bases, in that order; junction bases with no gene match: 6. Concerning this clonotype: The CDR3 end shows no conserved phenylalanine or tryptophan, and so a read error is likely.

With roughly 540 ng total RNA as template and a constant-region primer, TCR beta cDNA was made. Slightly modified ARM-PCR with three nested multiplex PCR rounds yielded TCR beta libraries. Rounds one and two of PCR, each of 9 to 11 cycles, were primed with TRBV1-TRBV30 forward primers and a C-beta reverse primer. TCRdb reprocessed the multiplex PCR reads via MiXCR and lists one record per CDR3 protein. The sample holds under 200,000 distinct CDR3 sequences, around 81% seen once. The study co-extracted DNA and RNA from around 20-30 mg of unsorted bulk tissue. Patients were chronically HBV-infected and treatment-naive.

Material for sequencing was tumor tissue from primary liver carcinoma. This TCR was recovered from a man aged 40-49 years with primary liver carcinoma and hepatitis B virus infection. The chain is built from TRBV29-1 and TRBJ2-3; 13 positions match TRBD2. Here the CDR3 DNA reads TGCAGCGTTGACGGGACTAGCGGGGTTGGAACAGATACGCAGTATTAT. This sequence encodes CSVDGTSGVGTDTQYY.